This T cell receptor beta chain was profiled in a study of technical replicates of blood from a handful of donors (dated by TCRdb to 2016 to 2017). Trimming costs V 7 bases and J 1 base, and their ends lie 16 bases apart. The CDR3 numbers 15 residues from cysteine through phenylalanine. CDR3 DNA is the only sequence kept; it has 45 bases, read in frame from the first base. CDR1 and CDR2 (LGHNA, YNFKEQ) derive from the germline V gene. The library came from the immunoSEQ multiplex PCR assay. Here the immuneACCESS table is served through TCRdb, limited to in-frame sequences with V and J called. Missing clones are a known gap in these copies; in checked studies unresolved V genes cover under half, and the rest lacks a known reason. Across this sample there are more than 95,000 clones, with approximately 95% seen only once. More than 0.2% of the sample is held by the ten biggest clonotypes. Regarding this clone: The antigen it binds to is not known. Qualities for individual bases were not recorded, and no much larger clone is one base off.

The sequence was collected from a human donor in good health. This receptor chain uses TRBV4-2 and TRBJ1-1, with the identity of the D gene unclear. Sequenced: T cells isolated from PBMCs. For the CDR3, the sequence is CASTPTQVENTEAFF. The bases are TGTGCCAGCACCCCAACCCAGGTGGAGAACACTGAAGCTTTCTTT.